This is a list of T cell receptor beta chains from one sample in a study of T-cell memory formation after mild COVID-19. TCRdb recomputed calls from the 5' RACE reads with MiXCR, one row per CDR3 protein. The sample yields about 620,000 distinct CDR3 sequences, about a sixth seen once. Sample: PBMCs or a T cell subset sorted from them (not recorded which). These receptors originate from an adult woman who had mild COVID-19 (a few samples of this study predate the infection). Cell type and time point are not known. CDR3s include the opening cysteine and the closing phenylalanine or tryptophan. A D gene is named only where the DNA matches it firmly. Expanded clones get a size class; other rows say once, few or many, or leave the size out.

d_call	v_call	clone_size	j_call	cdr3_aa	cdr3_nt
TRBD1	TRBV28	-	TRBJ1-4	CASSLRQGVTNEKLFF	TGTGCCAGCAGTTTAAGACAGGGGGTTACTAATGAAAAACTGTTTTTT
-	TRBV12-3/TRBV12-4	-	TRBJ2-5	CASSQGFETQYF	TGTGCCAGCAGCCAGGGCTTTGAGACCCAGTACTTC
-	TRBV11-2	-	TRBJ2-3	CASSLEIRGDTQYF	TGTGCCAGCAGCTTAGAGATCCGGGGGGATACGCAGTATTTT
TRBD1	TRBV3-1	-	TRBJ1-1	CASSFRQGANTEAFF	TGTGCCAGCAGCTTCCGACAGGGGGCTAACACTGAAGCTTTCTTT
-	TRBV6-5	few	TRBJ2-3	CASRPGIGGDTQYF	TGTGCCAGCAGGCCTGGGATAGGGGGAGATACGCAGTATTTT
-	TRBV2	-	TRBJ1-5	CASSPQSGSRQPQHF	TGTGCCAGCAGTCCCCAGTCCGGGTCGCGTCAGCCCCAGCATTTT
-	TRBV7-9	few	TRBJ1-1	CASSLLSSGWRTEAFF	TGTGCCAGCAGCCTCCTCTCTTCGGGGTGGAGAACTGAAGCTTTCTTT
TRBD2	TRBV10-3	many	TRBJ2-1	CAISELAGVNEQFF	TGTGCCATCAGTGAATTGGCGGGAGTGAATGAGCAGTTCTTC
TRBD1	TRBV24-1	-	TRBJ2-1	CATSVWDSRPNEQFF	TGTGCCACCAGTGTCTGGGACAGCAGACCCAATGAGCAGTTCTTC
-	TRBV20-1	-	TRBJ2-3	CSASRVARRTDTQYF	TGCAGTGCTAGTCGAGTAGCGAGGAGGACAGATACGCAGTATTTT
-	TRBV18	few	TRBJ1-1	CASSPRLNTEAFF	TGTGCCAGCTCACCTCGGCTGAACACTGAAGCTTTCTTT
-	TRBV15	-	TRBJ1-6	CATSRVPGDPPLHF	TGTGCCACCAGCAGAGTCCCAGGGGATCCACCCCTCCACTTT
-	TRBV7-9	-	TRBJ2-2	CASSPGELFF	TGTGCCAGCAGCCCCGGGGAGCTGTTTTTT
-	TRBV5-6	few	TRBJ1-1	CASSMPTRGTEAFF	TGTGCCAGCAGTATGCCCACTAGAGGTACTGAAGCTTTCTTT
-	TRBV7-3	few	TRBJ2-1	CASSLTGDHYNEQFF	TGTGCCAGCAGCTTAACCGGGGATCACTACAATGAGCAGTTCTTC
TRBD1	TRBV30	-	TRBJ1-2	CAWEGRGSGYTF	TGTGCCTGGGAAGGCAGGGGGAGCGGCTACACCTTC
-	TRBV10-3	few	TRBJ1-1	CATSLGLIANTEAFF	TGTGCCACCTCACTTGGACTGATCGCGAACACTGAAGCTTTCTTT
-	TRBV24-1	few	TRBJ1-2	CATSDDGYGYTF	TGTGCCACCAGTGATGACGGGTATGGCTACACCTTC
-	TRBV4-3	few	TRBJ2-3	CASSQGSGRTDTQYF	TGCGCCAGCAGCCAAGGGAGTGGGAGAACAGATACGCAGTATTTT
-	TRBV7-8	-	TRBJ1-5	CASSRGDNQPQHF	TGTGCCAGCAGCAGGGGTGACAATCAGCCCCAGCATTTT
TRBD1	TRBV27	-	TRBJ2-6	CASSLRGQSTGSGANVLTF	TGTGCCAGCAGTTTAAGGGGACAGTCAACGGGGTCTGGGGCCAACGTCCTGACTTTC
-	TRBV19	few	TRBJ2-3	CASSIGGGTDTQYF	TGTGCCAGTAGTATAGGAGGTGGCACAGATACGCAGTATTTT
TRBD1	TRBV20-1	few	TRBJ2-3	CSAWTGVDPRNQYF	TGCAGTGCTTGGACAGGGGTCGATCCACGGAATCAGTATTTT
-	TRBV3-1	few	TRBJ2-1	CASSQGPGGWGIGEQFF	TGTGCCAGCAGCCAAGGTCCTGGGGGTTGGGGTATCGGTGAGCAGTTCTTC
-	TRBV24-1	-	TRBJ1-1	CATSDLKNTEAFF	TGTGCCACCAGTGATTTGAAGAACACTGAAGCTTTCTTT
TRBD2	TRBV5-6	-	TRBJ2-7	CASSRGLAGGYYEQYF	TGTGCCAGCAGCCGTGGACTAGCGGGAGGGTACTACGAGCAGTACTTC
-	TRBV5-1	many	TRBJ1-5	CASSLSDPTGQPQHF	TGCGCCAGCAGCCTAAGTGACCCGACGGGTCAGCCCCAGCATTTT
-	TRBV24-1	-	TRBJ2-5	CATSDRTGFQETQYF	TGTGCCACCAGTGACCGAACAGGGTTCCAAGAGACCCAGTACTTC
-	TRBV7-9	-	TRBJ2-6	CASSPVAYLPNVLTF	TGTGCCAGCAGTCCAGTGGCCTACCTGCCCAACGTCCTGACTTTC
-	TRBV5-1	-	TRBJ1-1	CASSLGTVGGEAFF	TGCGCCAGCAGCTTGGGGACAGTCGGAGGTGAAGCTTTCTTT
TRBD1	TRBV4-2	-	TRBJ2-5	CASSQGETGEEETQYF	TGTGCCAGCAGCCAAGGGGAGACAGGGGAGGAAGAGACCCAGTACTTC
TRBD1	TRBV6-5	-	TRBJ1-6	CASSSRPTTTGESPLHF	TGTGCCAGCAGTTCACGCCCGACAACGACAGGGGAATCACCCCTCCACTTT
-	TRBV7-6	few	TRBJ2-3	CASSSGTPRTDTQYF	TGTGCCAGCAGCTCAGGGACTCCTCGCACAGATACGCAGTATTTT
TRBD2	TRBV6-2/TRBV6-3	-	TRBJ2-7	CASSQKRDGRDEQYF	TGTGCCAGCAGCCAAAAGCGGGATGGACGCGACGAGCAGTACTTC
TRBD1	TRBV5-1	many	TRBJ2-1	CASSRDRGSYNEQFF	TGCGCCAGCAGCCGGGACAGAGGCTCCTACAATGAGCAGTTCTTC
-	TRBV9	few	TRBJ1-1	CASSVVGSVPNTEAFF	TGTGCCAGCAGCGTAGTAGGATCCGTCCCGAACACTGAAGCTTTCTTT
-	TRBV5-6	few	TRBJ1-2	CASSLGHPPYGYTF	TGTGCCAGCAGCTTGGGTCACCCCCCTTATGGCTACACCTTC
-	TRBV7-6	-	TRBJ2-5	CASSLAGRATQYF	TGTGCCAGCAGCTTAGCGGGACGCGCGACCCAGTACTTC
-	TRBV19	-	TRBJ2-7	CASSHLNEQYF	TGTGCCAGTAGCCATCTGAACGAGCAGTACTTC